One sample yielded the 27 T cell receptor beta chains listed below, sequenced in a study of cytomegalovirus exposure and HLA in healthy donors. PCR used 60 Vbeta primers and 13 Jbeta primers. Generated by immunoSEQ multiplex PCR, the TCRdb table keeps only in-frame clones and is missing some. In the table there are about 110,000 clones, about 76% of which are singletons. Specimen: PBMCs. All receptors come from a woman aged 30 to 39 in good health and CMV-seronegative.

The rearrangement uses TRBV15 and TRBJ2-1; 13 bases match TRBD2. The germline V gene encodes CDR1 LNHNV and CDR2 YYDKDF (reference sequence). The CDR3 is 13 residues long. The junction had 4 bases not matched to a gene; V was cut back by 8 bases and J by 9 bases. The CDR3 loop reads CATGLAGVSEQFF. Written as DNA, the CDR3 is TGTGCCACCGGACTAGCGGGAGTGAGTGAGCAGTTCTTC.

V is TRBV7-8 and J is TRBJ1-5; the D is unclear. Germline CDR1 SGHVS, CDR2 FQNEAQ. The V and J ends lost 1 base and 6 bases respectively, with 16 bases between them. The CDR3 is 16 amino acids. CDR3 sequence: CASSLESGIISQPQHF. In DNA form, the CDR3 reads TGTGCCAGCAGCTTAGAGTCGGGGATTATTAGTCAGCCCCAGCATTTT.

The J gene is TRBJ2-4, the V gene TRBV9, with 9 bases matching TRBD2. The CDR3 runs 15 residues. Germline V CDR1 and CDR2: SGDLS, YYNGEE. Losses at the gene ends were 3 bases for V and 9 bases for J; bases not matched to a gene: 10. The CDR3 loop reads CASSARAGGPAIQYF. CDR3 DNA sequence: TGTGCCAGCAGCGCGCGTGCGGGAGGGCCCGCCATTCAGTACTTC.

The chain is built from TRBV19 and TRBJ1-2; possibly TRBD1 for D (6 bases). The CDR3 loop spans 14 amino acids. Germline V gene sequence: CDR1 LNHDA, CDR2 SQIVND (reference sequence). Trimming stripped 3 bases from V and 8 bases from J, with 16 bases between. The CDR3 DNA is TGTGCCAGTAGTATCCAGGCAGGGGCGAGGGGCTACACCTTC. The encoded protein is CASSIQAGARGYTF.

The chain uses TRBV15 and TRBJ2-1; no clear D. Between the trimmed V and J ends, which lost 3 bases and 3 bases, there was a span of 9 bases. This CDR3 spans 14 amino acids. Per the germline V gene, CDR1 is LNHNV and CDR2 is YYDKDF (reference sequence). CDR3 nucleotides: TGTGCCACCAGCAGGACTTATAACTACAATGAGCAGTTCTTC. Translating gives CATSRTYNYNEQFF.

V gene TRBV27 combines with J gene TRBJ2-1; 8 bases align to TRBD1. The CDR3 runs 14 residues. Germline V CDR1 and CDR2: MNHEY, SMNVEV (reference sequence). The junction had 4 bases not matched to a gene; V was cut back by 5 bases and J by 4 bases. The CDR3 DNA reads as TGTGCCAGCAGTCTGGACAGGGCGTACAATGAGCAGTTCTTC. Its protein product is CASSLDRAYNEQFF.

In DNA, the CDR3 is TGTGCCAGCAGAGGGACAGGGAGGAATCAGCCCCAGCATTTT. Residues: CASRGTGRNQPQHF. The V gene is TRBV6-5, the J gene TRBJ1-5, with TRBD1 matching over 9 bases. After removal of 6 bases from V and 4 bases from J, the junction contained 4 bases not matched to a gene. This CDR3 region has 14 residues. CDR1 and CDR2 from the germline V gene are MNHEY and SVGAGI.

This chain links TRBV11-2 with TRBJ2-7; TRBD1 matches 9 bases. Per the germline V gene, CDR1 is SGHAT and CDR2 is FQNNGV. The CDR3 totals 18 residues. V trimming: 1 base; J trimming: 2 bases; junction bases outside the gene matches: 12. CDR3 coding DNA: TGTGCCAGCAGCTTAGGCCAACTCGGACAGGGGCAAGCCTACGAGCAGTACTTC. Translating it yields CASSLGQLGQGQAYEQYF. Looking up the rest from reference TRBV11-2 and TRBJ2-7 gives the full variable domain: EAGVAQSPRYKIIEKRQSVAFWCNPISGHATLYWYQQILGQGPKLLIQFQNNGVVDDSQLPKDRFSAERLKGVDSTLKIQPAKLEDSAVYLCASSLGQLGQGQAYEQYFGPGTRLTVT.

The chain is built from TRBV11-2 and TRBJ1-2; 11 bases agree with TRBD1. Germline CDR1 reads SGHAT; CDR2 reads FQNNGV. The CDR3 loop spans 16 amino acids. Trimming at V came to 3 bases and at J to 7 bases, leaving 10 bases not matched to a gene. The CDR3 protein is CASSFNGDRGTFGYTF. The CDR3 DNA follows: TGTGCCAGCAGCTTTAACGGGGACAGGGGGACGTTTGGCTACACCTTC.

This sequence joins TRBV2 and TRBJ1-4, with D perhaps TRBD1 (5 bases). V gave up 5 bases and J gave up 5 bases, with 12 bases separating them. The CDR3 is 14 residues long. Germline V lookup: CDR1 SNHLY, CDR2 FYNNEI. The CDR3 sequence is CASSRGGVNEKLFF. The CDR3 DNA follows: TGTGCCAGCAGTAGAGGAGGGGTCAATGAAAAACTGTTTTTT.

V gene TRBV29-1 combines with J gene TRBJ1-2; 11 positions agree with TRBD1. The CDR3 is 14 residues long. Germline V gene sequence: CDR1 SQVTM, CDR2 ANQGSEA. The J segment lost 4 bases and the V segment lost 6 bases, leaving 7 bases of the junction unmatched. Here the CDR3 reads CSVAPGTGGYGYTF. The CDR3 region has the DNA TGCAGCGTCGCCCCCGGGACAGGGGGCTATGGCTACACCTTC.

V usage is TRBV7-2 and J usage is TRBJ2-3; 12 positions match TRBD2. Germline V gives CDR1 SGHTA, CDR2 FQGNSA. The CDR3 extends over 18 amino acids. V lost 1 base to trimming and J lost 4 bases; unmatched junction nucleotides: 9. CDR3 region: CASSLDLAGGRSADTQYF. CDR3 nucleotide sequence: TGTGCCAGCAGCTTAGACCTAGCGGGAGGGCGGAGCGCAGATACGCAGTATTTT. Supplemented by reference TRBV7-2 and TRBJ2-3, the full variable domain reads GAGVSQSPSNKVTEKGKDVELRCDPISGHTALYWYRQSLGQGLEFLIYFQGNSAPDKSGLPSDRFSAERTGGSVSTLTIQRTQQEDSAVYLCASSLDLAGGRSADTQYFGPGTRLTVL.

This chain joins TRBV5-1 and TRBJ2-1, with TRBD2 identical over 8 bases. Germline CDR1 and CDR2: SGHRS and YFSETQ. This CDR3 has 14 residues. V was clipped by 0 bases and J by 5 bases; unmatched bases: 1. Here the CDR3 reads CASSLAGGDNEQFF. DNA of the CDR3: TGCGCCAGCAGCTTGGCGGGGGGGGACAATGAGCAGTTCTTC. The variable domain in full, with the rest retrieved from reference TRBV5-1 and TRBJ2-1, is KAGVTQTPRYLIKTRGQQVTLSCSPISGHRSVSWYQQTPGQGLQFLFEYFSETQRNKGNFPGRFSGRQFSNSRSEMNVSTLELGDSALYLCASSLAGGDNEQFFGPGTRLTVL.

The chain joins TRBV30 to TRBJ2-7; TRBD1 matches 9 bases. Unmatched junction bases numbered 8, after V lost 6 bases and J lost 5 bases. The CDR3 contains 13 residues. Germline V gene sequence: CDR1 GTSNPN, CDR2 SVGIG (reference sequence). CDR3 region: CACTCGTGNEQYF. The CDR3, as DNA: TGTGCCTGTACTTGTGGGACAGGGAACGAGCAGTACTTC.

The gene calls are TRBV5-8 and TRBJ1-5; D possibly corresponds to TRBD1 (6 bases). Germline V lookup: CDR1 SGHTS, CDR2 YDEGEE. CDR3 length: 18 residues. V lost 4 bases, J lost 0 bases, and 20 bases lay in between. CDR3 region: CASSGGGGGILSNQPQHF. CDR3 bases: TGTGCCAGCAGCGGCGGAGGGGGAGGGATCCTTAGCAATCAGCCCCAGCATTTT. Full variable domain (missing parts from reference TRBV5-8 and TRBJ1-5): EAGVTQSPTHLIKTRGQQATLRCSPISGHTSVYWYQQALGLGLQFLLWYDEGEERNRGNFPPRFSGRQFPNYSSELNVNALELEDSALYLCASSGGGGGILSNQPQHFGDGTRLSIL.

Note on this clone: It is likely a read error, because the conserved phenylalanine at the end of the CDR3 is missing. Because the CDR3's place on the DNA is in doubt, the DNA is left out and the CDR3 is given as listed by TCRdb. The chain employs TRBV2 and TRBJ2-3; the table's D call, TRBD2, was not checked against the DNA. The length of the CDR3 is 15 amino acids, counting both ends. Looked up from germline, CDR1 is SNHLY and CDR2 is FYNNEI. CDR3 amino acids: CASSEALPSGMAYLI.

The genes are TRBV15 and TRBJ2-3; TRBD2 matches at 13 bases. V lost 1 base, J lost 5 bases, and 6 bases stayed unmatched. CDR3 length equals 17 residues. Germline V CDR1 and CDR2: LNHNV, YYDKDF (reference sequence). CDR3 region: CATSRVGTSGMGDTQYF. CDR3 nucleotides: TGTGCCACCAGCAGAGTTGGGACTAGCGGGATGGGAGATACGCAGTATTTT. The variable domain in full, with the rest retrieved from reference TRBV15 and TRBJ2-3, is DAMVIQNPRYQVTQFGKPVTLSCSQTLNHNVMYWYQQKSSQAPKLLFHYYDKDFNNEADTPDNFQSRRPNTSFCFLDIRSPGLGDTAMYLCATSRVGTSGMGDTQYFGPGTRLTVL.

In this sample, this clone turned up once. The gene calls are TRBV29-1 and TRBJ2-1; D possibly corresponds to TRBD2 (6 bases). The CDR3 has 13 amino acids. V dropped 6 bases and J dropped 7 bases, with 16 bases sitting between them. Germline V gives CDR1 SQVTM, CDR2 ANQGSEA. The CDR3 coding sequence is TGCAGCGTAGATCCGGGACTGCGTAATGAGCAGTTCTTC. Its translation: CSVDPGLRNEQFF.

This sequence joins TRBV28 and TRBJ1-4; D is uncertain. V lost 4 bases to trimming and J lost 12 bases, with 9 bases between them. This CDR3 comprises 11 residues. Germline lookup yields CDR1 MDHEN and CDR2 SYDVKM. CDR3 protein: CASSYRAELFF. CDR3 DNA: TGTGCCAGCAGTTACCGCGCGGAACTGTTTTTT. The entire variable domain, with the rest obtained from reference TRBV28 and TRBJ1-4, is as follows: DVKVTQSSRYLVKRTGEKVFLECVQDMDHENMFWYRQDPGLGLRLIYFSYDVKMKEKGDIPEGYSVSREKKERFSLILESASTNQTSMYLCASSYRAELFFGSGTQLSVL.

J is TRBJ1-4 and V is TRBV18, with D possibly matching TRBD1 (5 bases). The CDR3 totals 13 residues. V gave up 2 bases and J gave up 14 bases, with 15 bases separating them. Looked up from germline, CDR1 is KGHSH and CDR2 is LQKENI. CDR3 amino acids: CASSPDTTGGLFF. Written as DNA, the CDR3 is TGTGCCAGCTCACCAGACACCACGGGGGGGCTGTTTTTT. Looking up the rest from reference TRBV18 and TRBJ1-4 gives the full variable domain: NAGVMQNPRHLVRRRGQEARLRCSPMKGHSHVYWYRQLPEEGLKFMVYLQKENIIDESGMPKERFSAEFPKEGPSILRIQQVVRGDSAAYFCASSPDTTGGLFFGSGTQLSVL.

The chain is built from TRBV27 and TRBJ1-5, with 8 bases aligning to TRBD1. V trimming: 9 bases; J trimming: 5 bases; junction bases outside the gene matches: 3. This CDR3 has 12 amino acids. Per the germline V gene, CDR1 is MNHEY and CDR2 is SMNVEV (reference sequence). Written as DNA, the CDR3 is TGTGCCAGTCGGACAGGGCATCAGCCCCAGCATTTT. It translates to CASRTGHQPQHF.

V is TRBV28 and J is TRBJ2-7; 10 bases line up with TRBD2. V trimming: 2 bases; J trimming: 5 bases; junction bases outside the gene matches: 9. The CDR3 totals 16 residues. The germline V gene encodes CDR1 MDHEN and CDR2 SYDVKM. The CDR3 DNA sequence: TGTGCCAGCAGTTTAACCAGCGGGAGGGCTCACAACGAGCAGTACTTC. Residues: CASSLTSGRAHNEQYF.

CDR3 loop: CASLRSSGANVLTF. The CDR3 DNA is TGTGCCAGCCTACGGTCCTCTGGGGCCAACGTCCTGACTTTC. V and J are TRBV6-1 and TRBJ2-6; the D is unclear. CDR1 and CDR2 (germline): MNHNS, SASEGT. The germline V and J ends were trimmed by 8 bases and 0 bases, with 8 bases remaining between them. CDR3 length: 14 amino acids.

In nucleotides, the CDR3 is TGTGCCAGCAGCTCTGGAGGTTGGTCCGATTCCTACGAGCAGTACTTC. Protein product: CASSSGGWSDSYEQYF. The chain links TRBV13 to TRBJ2-7, with a tentative D call TRBD2 (5 bases). The V end lost 4 bases, the J end lost 1 base, and 17 bases lay between the germline ends. The CDR3 spans 16 residues. Germline V gene lookup returns CDR1 PRHDT and CDR2 FYEKMQ (reference sequence).

This chain links TRBV7-2 with TRBJ2-7, with 7 bases lining up with TRBD2. The CDR3 totals 16 residues. Germline CDR1 reads SGHTA; CDR2 reads FQGNSA. Losses at the gene ends were 2 bases for V and 0 bases for J; bases not matched to a gene: 7. Here the CDR3 DNA reads TGTGCCAGCAGCTTAAGGGAGGGAGGGGACTCCTACGAGCAGTACTTC. This gives the protein CASSLREGGDSYEQYF. The full variable domain, completed using reference TRBV7-2 and TRBJ2-7, is GAGVSQSPSNKVTEKGKDVELRCDPISGHTALYWYRQSLGQGLEFLIYFQGNSAPDKSGLPSDRFSAERTGGSVSTLTIQRTQQEDSAVYLCASSLREGGDSYEQYFGPGTRLTVT.

The chain employs TRBV28 and TRBJ2-7, with D possibly TRBD1 on 6 matching bases. Germline lookup yields CDR1 MDHEN and CDR2 SYDVKM. V was pared by 8 bases and J by 2 bases, with 13 bases between. The CDR3 sequence is 13 residues long. The CDR3 is CASLGDITYEQYF. DNA for the CDR3: TGTGCCAGCCTTGGGGACATAACCTACGAGCAGTACTTC.

The chain joins TRBV4-1 to TRBJ2-3; 7 bases are a match to TRBD2. This CDR3 region has 17 residues. The V gene end was trimmed by 0 bases and the J gene end by 4 bases; junction bases not matched to a gene: 10. Germline V gene data show CDR1 as MGHRA and CDR2 as YSYEKL. The DNA of the CDR3 is TGCGCCAGCAGCCAAGATTTTGGCGGGAGTTTTGCAGATACGCAGTATTTT. This codes for CASSQDFGGSFADTQYF.